Listed below are T cell receptor beta chains from one sample, sequenced in a study of T cells in localized non-small cell lung cancer. The method was immunoSEQ multiplex PCR; TCRdb's version includes in-frame clones alone and lacks a portion of them. This table has 23,000 or so clones, approximately 88% appearing once. Sample: peripheral blood mononuclear cells, taken before any cancer treatment. The origin of the receptors is a woman aged 40-69 years with stage III lung adenocarcinoma. CDR3s include the opening cysteine and the closing phenylalanine or tryptophan. The D gene is left open where the match is weak. Part of the rows lack a size; the others show once, few, many or a class for expanded clones.

V gene	clone size	D gene	J gene	CDR3 DNA	CDR3 protein
TRBV7-3	-	TRBD2	TRBJ2-1	TGTGCCAGCAGCCCAACTAGCGGTTACAATGAGCAGTTCTTC	CASSPTSGYNEQFF
TRBV4-3	-	-	TRBJ2-7	TGCGCCAGCAGCCCTCGGCCGGGAGTTTCCTACGAGCAGTACTTC	CASSPRPGVSYEQYF
TRBV19	-	-	TRBJ2-5	TGTGCCAGTAGTAAACTGGTGGCAGGTAAAGAGACCCAGTACTTC	CASSKLVAGKETQYF
TRBV5-4	-	TRBD2	TRBJ2-3	TGTGCCAGCAGCTCCGGCGGGGGGATGGCAGATACGCAGTATTTT	CASSSGGGMADTQYF
TRBV7-8	few	TRBD2	TRBJ2-1	TGTGCCAGCAGCCCCCGGGAGGCCGGGAGTGTTGAGCAGTTCTTC	CASSPREAGSVEQFF
TRBV4-1	once	TRBD1	TRBJ1-2	TGCGCCAGCAGCCAAGTAGGGCCGGGTTGGGACAGACCGAGCGTAAGCTATGGCTACACCTTC	CASSQVGPGWDRPSVSYGYTF
TRBV7-2	-	TRBD1	TRBJ1-2	TGTGCCAGCAGCTTAGAAACTCACAGGGACAGAGGGGGCTACACCTTC	CASSLETHRDRGGYTF
TRBV5-1	-	TRBD2	TRBJ2-7	TGCGCCAGCAGCTTGGACCTTACCAGGGGGACAGCGGGAGGTAGCTACGAGCAGTACTTC	CASSLDLTRGTAGGSYEQYF
TRBV7-3	-	-	TRBJ2-1	TGTGCCAGCAGCCCCGGTTCCTACAATGAGCAGTTCTTC	CASSPGSYNEQFF
TRBV6-4	once	TRBD1	TRBJ1-5	TGTGCCAGCAGTGAAAAGGACAGGGGACATTATAGCAATCAGCCCCAGCATTTT	CASSEKDRGHYSNQPQHF
TRBV18	-	TRBD1	TRBJ2-6	TGTGCCAGCTCAGGGGACAGGCGCTCTGGGGCCAACGTCCTGACTTTC	CASSGDRRSGANVLTF
TRBV23-1	few	-	TRBJ1-2	TGCGCCACCCTACCCACCATTGGGGGCCGCTATGGCTACACCTTC	CATLPTIGGRYGYTF
TRBV18	-	-	TRBJ2-7	TGTGCCAGCTCACCCAGGGCAGCAGACGAGCAGTACTTC	CASSPRAADEQYF
TRBV19	-	-	TRBJ1-1	TGTGCCAGTATCTCAGATAATGTGAACACTGAAGCTTTCTTT	CASISDNVNTEAFF
TRBV5-1	-	-	TRBJ2-1	TGCGCCAGCAGCTTGGGACACAATGAGCAGTTCTTC	CASSLGHNEQFF
TRBV25-1	-	-	TRBJ1-1	TGTGCCAGCAGTGCCGCCCCTGGGGTGGGTGGCTACACTGAAGCTTTCTTT	CASSAAPGVGGYTEAFF
TRBV29-1	-	TRBD1	TRBJ2-7	TGCAGCGTTGGAAACAGGGGCGCCTACGAGCAGTACTTC	CSVGNRGAYEQYF
TRBV4-1	-	-	TRBJ1-5	TGCGCCAGCAGCCAAGCGGGGACCTGGGGCAATCAGCCCCAGCATTTT	CASSQAGTWGNQPQHF
TRBV7-2	-	-	TRBJ2-3	TGTGCCAGCAGCTCCAGCCCTTCTGGGACGCAGTATTTT	CASSSSPSGTQYF
TRBV4-1	-	-	TRBJ1-3	TGCGCCAGCAGCCAAGTCCGACGAGGCTCTGGAAACACCATATATTTT	CASSQVRRGSGNTIYF